The TCR beta chain described here comes from a study of blood T cells in healthy people across ages. General study results and limits: From one million sequenced T cells, diversity estimates were lower bounds.

In this sample, this clonotype turned up many times. Its matching antigen is unknown. Primers used in a second PCR of roughly 6 to 11 cycles were a sample-barcoded 5' primer and a J-beta primer mix. A single record per CDR3 protein comes from TCRdb applying MiXCR to the 5' RACE reads. This table holds some 930,000 distinct CDR3 sequences, about 29% found once. The CDR3 loop spans 15 amino acids. V was pared by 4 bases and J by 1 base, with 9 bases between. Germline values: CDR1 SGDLS, CDR2 YYNGEE. These data also featured in a second study, about T cells of mothers and their children.

V gene TRBV9 combines with J gene TRBJ2-6; D is perhaps TRBD2 (5 bases). The sequenced sample consisted of blood. The TCR originated in a woman between 40 and 55 years old in good health. CDR3 residues: CASSPRASGANVLTF. CDR3 bases: TGTGCCAGCAGCCCGAGGGCTTCTGGGGCCAACGTCCTGACTTTC.